The 21 T cell receptor beta chains reported below all come from one sample, sequenced in a study of cytomegalovirus exposure and HLA in healthy donors. Primers included in the PCR were 60 Vbeta and 13 Jbeta primers. This table comes from immunoSEQ multiplex PCR, and its TCRdb copy is limited to in-frame clones, with some not included. The repertoire has 90,000 to 120,000 clones, around 73% of them found once; the top ten carry roughly 8%. Sequenced: PBMCs. Receptors were obtained from a man younger than 40 in good health and CMV-seronegative.

The chain recombines TRBV7-9 with TRBJ2-7; 7 bases line up with TRBD2. CDR3 size: 14 residues. The J segment lost 2 bases and the V segment lost 6 bases, leaving 7 bases of the junction unmatched. Germline V gene sequence: CDR1 SEHNR, CDR2 FQNEAQ (reference sequence). The CDR3 nucleotides are TGTGCCAGCAGTCCCACCGGGGGGACCTACGAGCAGTACTTC. As protein: CASSPTGGTYEQYF.

V is TRBV13 and J is TRBJ1-1; possibly TRBD1 for D (6 bases). Looked up from germline, CDR1 is PRHDT and CDR2 is FYEKMQ (reference sequence). This CDR3 spans 15 amino acids. The V and J ends lost 6 bases and 3 bases respectively, with 17 bases between them. This CDR3 is CASRQGSGADTEAFF. CDR3 in DNA: TGTGCCAGCAGGCAGGGGTCGGGTGCCGACACTGAAGCTTTCTTT.

The V gene is TRBV19, the J gene TRBJ2-2; TRBD2 aligns across 8 bases. The CDR3 has 14 amino acids. The V gene's germline CDR1 is LNHDA and CDR2 SQIVND (reference sequence). After removal of 2 bases from V and 6 bases from J, the junction contained 2 bases not matched to a gene. CDR3 in DNA: TGTGCCAGTAGTATACGCGGGGGGTCCGGGGAGCTGTTTTTT. It translates to CASSIRGGSGELFF.

The chain recombines TRBV6-5 with TRBJ2-1; 9 nucleotides align to TRBD2. Germline CDR1 is MNHEY and CDR2 is SVGAGI. Germline trimming cut 4 bases from V and 4 bases from J; bases unmatched to any gene: 8. The CDR3 sequence is 16 residues long. The CDR3 DNA is TGTGCCAGCAGTTCGACTGGGAGCGGGAGGTACAATGAGCAGTTCTTC. It is translated as CASSSTGSGRYNEQFF.

The V and J genes are TRBV10-3 and TRBJ1-1, with 7 bases matching TRBD1. Trimming removed 4 bases from V and 1 base from J; junction bases left unmatched: 15. Germline values: CDR1 ENHRY, CDR2 SYGVKD. The CDR3 is 18 amino acids. Here the CDR3 reads CAISVSLLGGDGNTEAFF. The DNA for the CDR3 is TGTGCCATCAGTGTAAGCCTCCTAGGGGGCGACGGGAACACTGAAGCTTTCTTT.

The rearrangement links TRBV6-6 to TRBJ2-5; the match to TRBD2 covers 8 bases. CDR1 is MNHNY and CDR2 is SVGAGI in the germline V gene (reference sequence). The CDR3 is 14 residues long. Trimming took 8 bases from V and 4 from J; bases not matched to a gene: 9. The CDR3 protein is CASYGTAGGETQYF. The CDR3 region has the DNA TGTGCCAGCTACGGGACGGCGGGGGGAGAGACCCAGTACTTC.

The chain carries TRBV9 and TRBJ2-2, with TRBD1 identical over 9 bases. V dropped 5 bases and J dropped 2; count of bases not matched to a gene: 4. There are 15 residues in the CDR3. Germline V lookup: CDR1 SGDLS, CDR2 YYNGEE. CDR3 sequence: CASRTGGSNTGELFF. As DNA, the CDR3 is TGTGCCAGCAGAACAGGGGGCTCAAACACCGGGGAGCTGTTTTTT.

This clone occurred a few times. V is TRBV27 and J is TRBJ2-2; 8 nucleotides line up with TRBD1. V lost 1 base to trimming and J lost 6 bases; unmatched junction nucleotides: 16. Germline V gene sequence: CDR1 MNHEY, CDR2 SMNVEV (reference sequence). The CDR3 runs to 19 residues. The CDR3 loop reads CASSLWIPRRTGTAGELFF. The CDR3 nucleotides are TGTGCCAGCAGTTTATGGATCCCGAGGCGGACAGGGACCGCCGGGGAGCTGTTTTTT.

V gene TRBV28 combines with J gene TRBJ1-1; 8 nucleotides line up with TRBD1. The J segment lost 5 bases and the V segment lost 5 bases, leaving 10 bases of the junction unmatched. The CDR3 consists of 15 residues. The germline V gene has CDR1 MDHEN and CDR2 SYDVKM. CDR3 DNA: TGTGCCAGCAGTCGCCGGACAGGGCGGGGAACTGAAGCTTTCTTT. It translates to CASSRRTGRGTEAFF. Supplemented by reference TRBV28 and TRBJ1-1, the full variable domain reads DVKVTQSSRYLVKRTGEKVFLECVQDMDHENMFWYRQDPGLGLRLIYFSYDVKMKEKGDIPEGYSVSREKKERFSLILESASTNQTSMYLCASSRRTGRGTEAFFGQGTRLTVV.

This clone has more than one count but fewer than ten. The chain combines TRBV5-4 with TRBJ2-7, with TRBD2 matching over 9 bases. The V and J ends lost 9 bases and 4 bases, in that order; junction bases with no gene match: 11. CDR3 length: 14 amino acids. Looked up from germline, CDR1 is SGHNT and CDR2 is YYREEE (reference sequence). CDR3 amino acids: CAMSNAGGPYEQYF. In DNA, the CDR3 is TGTGCCATGTCTAATGCGGGAGGGCCGTACGAGCAGTACTTC.

V is TRBV6-5 and J is TRBJ2-1, with 8 bases lining up with TRBD1. The V and J ends lost 5 bases and 15 bases, in that order; junction bases with no gene match: 9. CDR1 and CDR2 from the germline V gene are MNHEY and SVGAGI. This CDR3 spans 12 amino acids. CDR3 protein: CASSASTGVAFF. The CDR3 DNA sequence: TGTGCCAGCAGTGCCTCGACAGGGGTGGCGTTCTTC.

The chain uses TRBV5-1 and TRBJ2-1; 8 nucleotides line up with TRBD2. The CDR3 contains 16 residues. Germline values: CDR1 SGHRS, CDR2 YFSETQ. The V segment lost 0 bases and the J segment 7 bases; nucleotides outside the gene matches: 9. DNA for the CDR3: TGCGCCAGCAGCTTGGTACGAGGAGCGGGAGAGAATGAGCAGTTCTTC. This gives the protein CASSLVRGAGENEQFF.

The chain is built from TRBV6-1 and TRBJ1-2; TRBD1 matches 10 bases. Germline V gene sequence: CDR1 MNHNS, CDR2 SASEGT. After removal of 0 bases from V and 8 bases from J, the junction contained 3 bases not matched to a gene. This CDR3 region has 14 residues. The CDR3, as DNA: TGTGCCAGCAGTGAAGCGACAGGGGGCGGCGGCTACACCTTC. Translated: CASSEATGGGGYTF.

The gene calls are TRBV18 and TRBJ2-7; unclear D gene. Germline V gene lookup returns CDR1 KGHSH and CDR2 LQKENI. The CDR3 runs to 12 residues. Trimming removed 3 bases at V and 2 bases at J, with 5 bases between. The CDR3 DNA reads as TGTGCCAGCTCACCGACAACCTACGAGCAGTACTTC. This codes for CASSPTTYEQYF.

The V and J genes are TRBV7-2 and TRBJ2-3; D may be TRBD1 (5 bases). Germline V CDR1 and CDR2: SGHTA, FQGNSA. V lost 2 bases, J lost 0 bases, and 9 bases lay in between. The CDR3 runs to 15 residues. The CDR3 region is CASSLQDTSTDTQYF. As DNA, the CDR3 is TGTGCCAGCAGCTTACAGGACACTAGCACAGATACGCAGTATTTT.

This clone was seen a handful of times. This rearrangement joins TRBV6-5 to TRBJ2-7; the D gene is possibly TRBD2 (7 bases). This CDR3 has 15 residues. V lost 3 bases, J lost 3 bases, and 15 bases lay in between. CDR1 and CDR2 (germline): MNHEY, SVGAGI. The CDR3 here is CASSYGGGPHYEQYF. The CDR3 region has the DNA TGTGCCAGCAGTTATGGGGGGGGCCCCCACTACGAGCAGTACTTC.

The chain couples TRBV28 to TRBJ1-2, with TRBD1 identical over 7 bases. Per the germline V gene, CDR1 is MDHEN and CDR2 is SYDVKM. This CDR3 contains 14 residues. The V gene end was trimmed by 3 bases and the J gene end by 4 bases; junction bases not matched to a gene: 5. The CDR3 protein is CASSFGTVPYGYTF. In DNA, the CDR3 is TGTGCCAGCAGTTTTGGGACAGTACCCTATGGCTACACCTTC.

V gene TRBV7-9 combines with J gene TRBJ2-7; TRBD2 matches at 13 bases. V dropped 5 bases and J dropped 5; count of bases not matched to a gene: 6. The germline V gene encodes CDR1 SEHNR and CDR2 FQNEAQ (reference sequence). The CDR3 runs 15 residues. The CDR3 spells CASSNRTSGSHEQYF. CDR3 sequence (DNA): TGTGCCAGCAGCAACCGGACTAGCGGGAGTCACGAGCAGTACTTC.

This chain uses TRBV5-4 with TRBJ1-5; no reliable D call. The germline gives CDR1 SGHNT, CDR2 YYREEE (reference sequence). Between the trimmed V and J ends, which lost 0 bases and 12 bases, there was a span of 13 bases. The CDR3 totals 13 residues. The CDR3 nucleotides read TGTGCCAGCAGCTTGGGTGGGCAATTGGGCCAGCATTTT. As protein: CASSLGGQLGQHF.

This clone was counted only a few times. CDR3 DNA sequence: TGTGCCAGCTCAAGCCGCACTGGGGGGACAGACTCTGGAAACACCATATATTTT. This codes for CASSSRTGGTDSGNTIYF. This chain links TRBV18 with TRBJ1-3; 7 bases agree with TRBD1. The CDR3 has 18 residues. The V gene end was trimmed by 5 bases and the J gene end by 0 bases; junction bases not matched to a gene: 13. The V gene's germline CDR1 is KGHSH and CDR2 LQKENI.

The chain couples TRBV5-6 to TRBJ1-2; D might be TRBD1 (6 bases). The germline CDR1 and CDR2 sequences are SGHDT and YYEEEE. The CDR3 consists of 14 residues. V gave up 3 bases and J gave up 1 base, with 10 bases separating them. CDR3 sequence reads: CASSSDSLNYGYTF. DNA of the CDR3: TGTGCCAGCAGCTCGGACAGCCTTAACTATGGCTACACCTTC.